This paragraph reports one TCR beta chain. Antigen unknown. The CDR3 contains 14 residues. Germline CDR1 MNHEY, CDR2 SVGEGT. Trimming took off 11 bases at V and 5 bases at J, with 21 bases between the two ends. Not enrolled were patients with uncontrolled infection, other autoimmune disease, pregnancy or lactation. On the basis of clinical symptoms, serum thyroxine and TRAb, thyroid ultrasound and orbital computed tomography, diagnoses were made. The data were taken from a study of T cells in Graves' hyperthyroidism and ophthalmopathy. The study, taken as a whole, reports: Classification by a 13 V-J model distinguished ophthalmopathy from stable hyperthyroidism. Most clonotypes that expanded in the thyroid above 0.001 also showed up in blood.

TCR beta CDR3 region amplification was performed from RNA transcripts. HTBI primers drove first-round RT-PCR of the TCR CDR3. In TCRdb, the multiplex PCR reads were re-called with MiXCR into one record per CDR3 protein. In the table there are over 250,000 distinct CDR3 sequences, roughly 22% of which are singletons. This receptor was taken from a man aged 25 to 40 with Graves' ophthalmopathy. The genes are TRBV6-2 or TRBV6-3 and TRBJ2-5; a weak D match, TRBD2 (6 bases). The sample comprised blood. CDR3 coding DNA: TGTGCCTCCCGCGGCGGGATAGGTGGGGAGACCCAGTACTTC. This sequence encodes CASRGGIGGETQYF.